Below are 20 T cell receptor beta chains sequenced from a single sample in a study of cytomegalovirus exposure and HLA in healthy donors (TCRdb year 2017). The library was made by the immunoSEQ multiplex PCR assay. The multiplex PCR relied on a mix of 60 forward primers for TCR Vbeta segments and 13 reverse primers for TCR Jbeta segments. What TCRdb holds here is the immuneACCESS table cut down to in-frame rearrangements. Part of the clones is not present; checked against another copy, under half of the missing clones reflect an unresolved V gene, and the others are unexplained. Within this sample are 150,000 to 200,000 clones, with approximately 70% of them counted one time only. The ten biggest clones cover 1.8% of the sample. The sequenced sample consisted of PBMCs. The source of these receptors is a woman aged 25-40 years in good health and CMV-seronegative.

The chain joins TRBV4-1 to TRBJ1-1; 11 bases agree with TRBD1. The CDR3 is made up of 15 amino acids. Germline V lookup: CDR1 MGHRA, CDR2 YSYEKL. The V and J ends lost 0 bases and 4 bases, in that order; junction bases with no gene match: 1. The CDR3 is CASSQEGTGGTEAFF. The CDR3 region has the DNA TGCGCCAGCAGCCAAGAGGGGACAGGGGGCACTGAAGCTTTCTTT.

The rearrangement joins TRBV29-1 to TRBJ2-7, with 10 bases that match TRBD1. V lost 1 base, J lost 5 bases, and 5 bases stayed unmatched. The CDR3 runs 14 residues. Germline values: CDR1 SQVTM, CDR2 ANQGSEA. CDR3 DNA sequence: TGCAGCGTTGAAGCCCCGACAGGGGGCAACGAGCAGTACTTC. Amino acids: CSVEAPTGGNEQYF.

The chain has TRBV21-1 and TRBJ2-7; no check of the table's D call, TRBD2, against the DNA was made. TRBV21-1 is flagged as a pseudogene. This CDR3 spans 8 amino acids. CDR3 amino acids: CASNGRYF. For the CDR3, the DNA is TGTGCCAGCAACGGGAGGTACTTC.

CDR3 DNA sequence: TGTGCCAGCAGCTTAGAGGATGGACTAGCGGAGCAGTTCTTC. As protein: CASSLEDGLAEQFF. This chain links TRBV11-2 with TRBJ2-1; 9 positions match TRBD2. V lost 0 bases and J lost 10; bases outside the gene matches: 4. The CDR3 length is 14 residues. The germline V gene encodes CDR1 SGHAT and CDR2 FQNNGV. The variable domain in full, completed from reference TRBV11-2 and TRBJ2-1, reads EAGVAQSPRYKIIEKRQSVAFWCNPISGHATLYWYQQILGQGPKLLIQFQNNGVVDDSQLPKDRFSAERLKGVDSTLKIQPAKLEDSAVYLCASSLEDGLAEQFFGPGTRLTVL.

This chain uses TRBV2 with TRBJ2-5; 7 nucleotides agree with TRBD2. Germline loops: CDR1 SNHLY, CDR2 FYNNEI. The CDR3 extends over 14 amino acids. After removal of 7 bases from V and 3 bases from J, the junction contained 8 bases not matched to a gene. CDR3 DNA sequence: TGTGCCAGCAACTCCCGGCTAGCGGAAGAGACCCAGTACTTC. It is translated as CASNSRLAEETQYF.

The chain links TRBV7-2 to TRBJ2-3; 8 bases fit TRBD1. Looked up from germline, CDR1 is SGHTA and CDR2 is FQGNSA. This CDR3 region has 17 residues. V dropped 4 bases and J dropped 1; count of bases not matched to a gene: 10. DNA of the CDR3: TGTGCCAGCAGCTCAAAACTCCCGGGACAGGGCACAGATACGCAGTATTTT. It is translated as CASSSKLPGQGTDTQYF.

J is TRBJ2-5 and V is TRBV19; 8 nucleotides align to TRBD2. The J call is uncertain, as TRBJ2-7 better fits the DNA end. CDR1 is LNHDA and CDR2 is SQIVND in the germline V gene (reference sequence). This CDR3 is 13 amino acids long. The CDR3 sequence: CASTSGGTYEQYF. In DNA form, the CDR3 reads TGTGCCAGTACCAGCGGGGGTACCTACGAGCAGTACTTC.

The chain joins TRBV6-4 to TRBJ2-5; no clear D gene. The germline V gene has CDR1 MRHNA and CDR2 SNTAGT. This CDR3 has 13 amino acids. The ends were cut back, 0 bases at V and 5 bases at J, with 7 bases in the middle. CDR3 nucleotides: TGTGCCAGCAGTGACTCTGTGGAGGAGACCCAGTACTTC. Residues: CASSDSVEETQYF.

The V gene is TRBV2, the J gene TRBJ1-6; no reliable D call. V lost 7 bases and J lost 5, with 18 bases in between. Looked up from germline, CDR1 is SNHLY and CDR2 is FYNNEI. CDR3 length: 16 amino acids. CDR3 sequence reads: CASTRDGQADNSPLHF. In DNA, the CDR3 is TGTGCCAGCACGAGGGATGGGCAGGCGGATAATTCACCCCTCCACTTT.

V is TRBV9 and J is TRBJ1-1; TRBD1 matches at 7 bases. The CDR3 is 14 residues long. With 1 base clipped from V and 3 bases from J, the junction kept 3 bases outside the gene matches. From germline, CDR1 is SGDLS and CDR2 YYNGEE. The CDR3 DNA reads as TGTGCCAGCAGCGTAATCACAGGGGACACTGAAGCTTTCTTT. It encodes CASSVITGDTEAFF.

This clone was seen a few times. The genes are TRBV4-3 and TRBJ2-3; D possibly corresponds to TRBD1 (5 bases). The V end lost 7 bases, the J end lost 2 bases, and 10 bases lay between the germline ends. CDR3 size: 13 residues. CDR1 and CDR2 from the germline V gene are LGHNA and YSLEER. CDR3 DNA sequence: TGCGCCAGCATTGACAGCTACACAGATACGCAGTATTTT. This encodes CASIDSYTDTQYF.

This clone showed up just a few times. The V gene is TRBV6-4, the J gene TRBJ1-5; TRBD1 matches 12 bases. Germline CDR1 is MRHNA and CDR2 is SNTAGT. Trimming cost V 5 bases and J 4 bases; bases outside gene matches: 9. The CDR3 has 17 residues. CDR3 in DNA: TGTGCCAGCAGTCGACTGGGACAGGGGGCTGGTAATCAGCCCCAGCATTTT. This gives the protein CASSRLGQGAGNQPQHF.

The chain carries TRBV7-2 and TRBJ1-2; possible D gene TRBD1, 6 bases. Germline V gene sequence: CDR1 SGHTA, CDR2 FQGNSA. The CDR3 contains 14 residues. Trimming pared 5 bases from V and 7 bases from J, leaving 17 bases between. CDR3 loop: CASSQRGGVSGYTF. As DNA, the CDR3 is TGTGCCAGCAGCCAACGGGGGGGCGTCTCTGGCTACACCTTC.

The V and J genes are TRBV7-9 and TRBJ1-4; D is unresolved. The CDR3 has 14 residues. Trimming stripped 10 bases from V and 0 bases from J, with 12 bases between. CDR1 is SEHNR, CDR2 FQNEAQ, per germline (reference sequence). CDR3 loop: CATLAPATNEKLFF. In nucleotides, the CDR3 is TGTGCCACGCTGGCTCCCGCAACTAATGAAAAACTGTTTTTT.

The rearrangement links TRBV25-1 to TRBJ2-5; perhaps TRBD1 as D (5 bases). Germline V gene data show CDR1 as MGHDK and CDR2 as SYGVNS. The V and J ends lost 6 bases and 5 bases respectively, with 13 bases between them. The CDR3 loop spans 13 amino acids. Written as DNA, the CDR3 is TGTGCCAGCAGCGTCAGGGTCTGGGAGACCCAGTACTTC. This sequence encodes CASSVRVWETQYF.

This chain uses TRBV19 with TRBJ1-2; D unresolved. V lost 8 bases to trimming and J lost 6 bases, with 16 bases between them. Germline V gene lookup returns CDR1 LNHDA and CDR2 SQIVND (reference sequence). The CDR3 is made up of 13 amino acids. This CDR3 is CASGAYDFDGYTF. CDR3 in DNA: TGTGCCAGTGGAGCCTACGATTTTGATGGCTACACCTTC.

The chain joins TRBV2 to TRBJ1-5; 7 bases are a match to TRBD1. The CDR3 loop spans 13 amino acids. Losses at the gene ends were 3 bases for V and 5 bases for J; bases not matched to a gene: 1. The germline V gene encodes CDR1 SNHLY and CDR2 FYNNEI. The CDR3 bases are TGTGCCAGCAGTGATGACAGGGATCAGCCCCAGCATTTT. Translation gives CASSDDRDQPQHF. The full variable domain, with the rest looked up from reference TRBV2 and TRBJ1-5, is EPEVTQTPSHQVTQMGQEVILRCVPISNHLYFYWYRQILGQKVEFLVSFYNNEISEKSEIFDDQFSVERPDGSNFTLKIRSTKLEDSAMYFCASSDDRDQPQHFGDGTRLSIL.

This chain links TRBV18 with TRBJ2-1, with 16 bases fitting TRBD2. The V and J ends lost 1 base and 9 bases, in that order; junction bases with no gene match: 3. Looked up from germline, CDR1 is KGHSH and CDR2 is LQKENI. CDR3 length equals 16 residues. CDR3: CASSPQGLAGGTEQFF. CDR3 bases: TGTGCCAGCTCACCACAGGGACTAGCGGGAGGGACTGAGCAGTTCTTC.

The V gene is TRBV19, the J gene TRBJ1-1, with D possibly TRBD1 on 6 matching bases. The CDR3 has 16 residues. CDR1 LNHDA and CDR2 SQIVND come from the germline V gene (reference sequence). The V and J ends lost 3 bases and 1 base respectively, with 15 bases between them. The CDR3 bases are TGTGCCAGTAGTATCGCAAGCACAGGGAGGAACACTGAAGCTTTCTTT. It encodes CASSIASTGRNTEAFF.

The chain employs TRBV7-9 and TRBJ2-1; D unclear. Germline loops: CDR1 SEHNR, CDR2 FQNEAQ (reference sequence). The V end was cut by 1 base, the J end by 8 bases, with 9 bases between. The CDR3 extends over 13 amino acids. CDR3 sequence (DNA): TGTGCCAGCAGCTTAGGGTTGTTAGATGAGCAGTTCTTC. Translating it yields CASSLGLLDEQFF.